This T cell receptor beta chain is from a study of blood T cell repertoires in COVID-19. Study summary: Samples of COVID-19 (acute and convalescent) were obtained from the United States, Italy and Spain. PBMCs, B-cell-depleted T cells, or T cells provided the cDNA or gDNA that made up the material.

Trimming at V came to 5 bases and at J to 1 base, leaving 4 bases not matched to a gene. This CDR3 is built from 14 residues. Germline V gene lookup returns CDR1 MGHRA and CDR2 YSYEKL. In the authors' methods: Amplification from reference gene primers served as the basis for estimated nucleated cell counts. The protocol was immunoSEQ multiplex PCR, while the TCRdb copy is restricted to in-frame clones and leaves out a portion. V, J and clone size are those of that table, while D and trimming were read from the DNA. The data hold more than 30,000 clones, with around 89% observed a single time. The sequence was obtained from a man in his 60s with active COVID-19. The chain employs TRBV4-1 and TRBJ1-1; 7 bases are shared with TRBD1. Material: peripheral blood. The CDR3 region is CASSKRQGNTEAFF. The CDR3 bases are TGCGCCAGCAGCAAAAGACAGGGGAACACTGAAGCTTTCTTT.